These 16 T cell receptor beta chains were sequenced from one sample in a study of regulatory T cells in long-lasting Graves disease. As to time point: persistent/refractory GD, antithyroid drugs over 5 years with positive TRAb. After RNA was extracted from PBMCs, the TCR library was made from it. Combining iRepertoire HTBI primers with Arm-PCR of CDR3 regions, the authors built TCR beta libraries. TCRdb analysed the multiplex PCR reads with MiXCR anew, one entry per CDR3 protein. This sample has about 460,000 distinct CDR3 sequences; under 25% occur once, and the top ten carry roughly 13%. This sample comprised peripheral blood mononuclear cells (PBMCs), obtained when the disease was refractory, from a patient treated with antithyroid drugs. These receptors were obtained from a female donor with Graves disease.

This clonotype has ten or more counts. The chain recombines TRBV20-1 with TRBJ1-1; 9 positions match TRBD1. The junction had 9 bases not matched to a gene; V was cut back by 6 bases and J by 7 bases. The germline gives CDR1 DFQATT, CDR2 SNEGSKA (reference sequence). CDR3 length: 13 amino acids. CDR3 loop: CSATIDRGNEAFF. The CDR3 region has the DNA TGCAGTGCCACAATCGACAGGGGGAATGAAGCTTTCTTT.

This clonotype showed up many times. This rearrangement joins TRBV12-3 or TRBV12-4 to TRBJ1-2, with D hard to call. V lost 8 bases and J lost 8, with 12 bases in between. This CDR3 has 11 residues. CDR3 region: CASRSPQGYTF. The CDR3 nucleotides read TGTGCCAGCCGGTCCCCGCAGGGCTACACCTTC.

This clonotype was observed at least ten times. The chain couples TRBV11-2 to TRBJ1-1; D not resolved. The CDR3 extends over 11 amino acids. Per germline, CDR1 SGHAT and CDR2 FQNNGV. V was trimmed by 6 bases and J by 8 bases, leaving 10 bases between them. CDR3 DNA sequence: TGTGCCAGCAGGTCGACTTCAGAAGCTTTCTTT. Encoded protein: CASRSTSEAFF.

The table lists this clonotype with a few counts. The J gene is TRBJ1-3, the V gene TRBV19; possibly TRBD1 for D (5 bases). CDR3 length: 15 amino acids. Germline CDR1 LNHDA, CDR2 SQIVND (reference sequence). Trimming left V 5 bases short and J 0 bases short, with 11 bases between. This CDR3 is CASSSRDTSGNTIYF. The CDR3 nucleotides read TGTGCCAGTAGTTCCAGGGATACCTCTGGAAACACCATATATTTT.

This clonotype was recorded at least ten times. The J gene is TRBJ1-5, the V gene TRBV12-3 or TRBV12-4; 12 bases fit TRBD1. The CDR3 totals 15 residues. Trimming at V came to 5 bases and at J to 6 bases, leaving 5 bases not matched to a gene. DNA for the CDR3: TGTGCCAGCAGTGACGGGACAGGGGGCTTTCAGCCCCAGCATTTT. Translating gives CASSDGTGGFQPQHF.

The chain is built from TRBV14 and TRBJ1-2; D uncertain. Germline assignment: CDR1 SGHDN and CDR2 FVKESK. The V and J ends lost 8 bases and 9 bases respectively, with 13 bases between them. There are 11 residues in the CDR3. CDR3 bases: TGTGCCAGCTCGGGCGAGTGGTGCTACACCTTC. Amino acids: CASSGEWCYTF.

This clonotype showed up many times. This chain uses TRBV2 with TRBJ2-7, with unresolved D. V was cut by 1 base and J by 4 bases, with 8 bases left in between. This CDR3 spans 13 amino acids. CDR1 is SNHLY, CDR2 FYNNEI, per germline. CDR3 protein: CASSEGTTYEQYF. DNA for the CDR3: TGTGCCAGCAGTGAAGGTACCACTTACGAGCAGTACTTC.

V and J are TRBV7-9 and TRBJ2-2; 11 bases agree with TRBD2. The CDR3 covers 16 residues. Germline values: CDR1 SEHNR, CDR2 FQNEAQ (reference sequence). J gave up 7 bases and V 4 bases, and 8 bases lay outside the gene matches. CDR3 in amino acids: CASSSTSGKGDGELFF. The CDR3 DNA follows: TGTGCCAGCAGCTCGACTAGCGGGAAAGGGGACGGGGAGCTGTTTTTT.

V usage is TRBV20-1 and J usage is TRBJ2-5; 14 nucleotides match TRBD2. CDR1 is DFQATT and CDR2 is SNEGSKA in the germline V gene (reference sequence). There are 18 residues in the CDR3. V lost 0 bases, J lost 5 bases, and 11 bases stayed unmatched. CDR3: CSARDSRLAGGPGETQYF. CDR3 bases: TGCAGTGCTAGAGATTCCAGACTAGCGGGAGGGCCGGGTGAGACCCAGTACTTC.

Concerning this clonotype itself: A read error is possible here, since a much larger clone lies one base away. The V call is TRBV2, the J call TRBJ1-1; D might be TRBD1 (6 bases). Looked up from germline, CDR1 is SNHLY and CDR2 is FYNNEI. Trimming removed 6 bases at V and 4 bases at J, with 21 bases between. The CDR3 has 16 amino acids. The CDR3 protein is CASRWTTTGRGTEAFF. CDR3 coding DNA: TGTGCCAGCAGATGGACTACTACAGGGAGGGGCACTGAAGCTTTCTTT.

This clonotype has ten or more counts. The CDR3 region is CASNSRGLVGGNYGYTF. The CDR3 DNA reads as TGTGCCAGCAACTCTCGTGGACTCGTTGGGGGGAACTATGGCTACACCTTC. The chain couples TRBV12-3 or TRBV12-4 to TRBJ1-2; TRBD1 might be the D (5 bases). Trimming shortened V by 7 bases and J by 2 bases, and 23 bases separated the two germline ends. The CDR3 contains 17 residues.

This clonotype was found many times. The chain links TRBV2 to TRBJ1-1; maybe TRBD1 (5 bases). The CDR3 is 14 residues long. Deletions cut 7 bases from V and 3 bases from J, with 15 bases between. CDR1 is SNHLY, CDR2 FYNNEI, per germline. CDR3 nucleotide sequence: TGTGCCAGCACCCTTATACGGGGGGACACTGAAGCTTTCTTT. It codes for CASTLIRGDTEAFF.

The chain carries TRBV2 and TRBJ2-2, with 10 bases aligning to TRBD2. Looked up from germline, CDR1 is SNHLY and CDR2 is FYNNEI. The CDR3 loop spans 18 amino acids. Trimming removed 5 bases from V and 2 bases from J; junction bases left unmatched: 11. CDR3 sequence: CASSRLESGGANTGELFF. The CDR3 bases are TGTGCCAGCAGTCGTTTGGAGAGCGGGGGGGCAAACACCGGGGAGCTGTTTTTT.

This clonotype was picked up a small number of times. The V and J genes are TRBV7-2 and TRBJ1-3; D possibly corresponds to TRBD1 (5 bases). Looked up from germline, CDR1 is SGHTA and CDR2 is FQGNSA. The CDR3 is 14 residues long. V lost 6 bases, J lost 4 bases, and 13 bases lay in between. CDR3 amino acids: CASSVGVNGNTIYF. Here the CDR3 DNA reads TGTGCCAGCAGTGTAGGGGTGAACGGAAACACCATATATTTT. The whole variable domain, remainder taken from reference TRBV7-2 and TRBJ1-3, is GAGVSQSPSNKVTEKGKDVELRCDPISGHTALYWYRQSLGQGLEFLIYFQGNSAPDKSGLPSDRFSAERTGGSVSTLTIQRTQQEDSAVYLCASSVGVNGNTIYFGEGSWLTVV.

The table lists this clonotype with many counts. The genes are TRBV7-2 and TRBJ2-6, with 7 bases matching TRBD2. This CDR3 comprises 18 residues. The V segment lost 5 bases and the J segment 2 bases; nucleotides outside the gene matches: 12. Germline CDR1 reads SGHTA; CDR2 reads FQGNSA. CDR3 DNA: TGTGCCAGCAGCCGCTTCCTGGGAGGGAGAACTGGGGCCAACGTCCTGACTTTC. It translates to CASSRFLGGRTGANVLTF.

V usage is TRBV10-3 and J usage is TRBJ2-7; 7 bases agree with TRBD2. With 2 bases clipped from V and 5 bases from J, the junction kept 15 bases outside the gene matches. The CDR3 is 17 residues long. The germline CDR1 and CDR2 sequences are ENHRY and SYGVKD. CDR3 nucleotides: TGTGCCATCAGTGAGGGTCGAATTGCGGGAGAGACCCACGAGCAGTACTTC. Protein sequence: CAISEGRIAGETHEQYF.